The 7 T cell receptor beta chains below all came from one sample that was sequenced in a study of CD4 T cells in relation to SARS-CoV-2 and coronaviruses. No antigen has been assigned to these receptors. Before the COVID-19 pandemic, during about 2011-2019, CD4+ T cells were taken from unexposed donors. The cells were cultured for over eight days before CD4+ T cells were isolated. Using immunoSEQ multiplex PCR, the repertoire was profiled, and TCRdb retains in-frame clones only, with some absent. The table shows some 23,000 clones, with over 70% occurring only once. Sequencing was carried out using CD4+ T cells from PBMCs, cultured in vitro. All receptors derive from a human donor in good health.

The V call is TRBV5-5, the J call TRBJ2-5; D ambiguous. Germline assignment: CDR1 SGHKS and CDR2 YYEKEE (reference sequence). Trimming took off 0 bases at V and 2 bases at J, with 8 bases between the two ends. The CDR3 runs to 14 residues. Here the CDR3 DNA reads TGTGCCAGCAGCTTGGCGCACCAACAAGAGACCCAGTACTTC. Translated, it gives CASSLAHQQETQYF.

The chain combines TRBV5-4 with TRBJ1-1; D may be TRBD1 (5 bases). CDR3 size: 16 residues. The V end lost 2 bases, the J end lost 1 base, and 15 bases lay between the germline ends. Germline V gives CDR1 SGHNT, CDR2 YYREEE (reference sequence). The CDR3 DNA sequence: TGTGCCAGCAGCTTCCCGACGGGAGGGACGAACACTGAAGCTTTCTTT. Its translation: CASSFPTGGTNTEAFF.

This clone was recorded a few times. V and J are TRBV6-5 and TRBJ2-7; D possibly matches TRBD1 or TRBD2 (6 bases each). This CDR3 spans 15 amino acids. From germline, CDR1 is MNHEY and CDR2 SVGAGI. Trimming pared 5 bases from V and 0 bases from J, leaving 14 bases between. CDR3 loop: CASSPRGDPSYEQYF. In nucleotides, the CDR3 is TGTGCCAGCAGTCCTAGGGGGGACCCCTCCTACGAGCAGTACTTC.

The chain joins TRBV5-1 to TRBJ1-5; D gene ambiguous. The CDR3 is made up of 15 amino acids. Germline V gives CDR1 SGHRS, CDR2 YFSETQ. Deletions cut 0 bases from V and 2 bases from J, with 9 bases between. The CDR3 DNA reads as TGCGCCAGCAGCTTGGGGCCGGTGGGCAATCAGCCCCAGCATTTT. Its translation: CASSLGPVGNQPQHF.

This chain connects TRBV10-1 to TRBJ2-3; D possibly corresponds to TRBD2 (6 bases). The length of the CDR3 is 15 residues. V was shortened by 0 bases and J by 5 bases, with 12 bases between the two germline ends. Germline CDR1 WNHNN, CDR2 SYGVQD (reference sequence). In DNA form, the CDR3 reads TGCGCCAGCAGTGAGTCAACGGGAGCTCTAGATACGCAGTATTTT. This sequence encodes CASSESTGALDTQYF.

The genes are TRBV7-9 and TRBJ2-1; D gene uncertain. The CDR3 extends over 14 amino acids. V lost 0 bases and J lost 1, with 4 bases in between. Germline-derived CDR1 and CDR2 are SEHNR and FQNEAQ (reference sequence). CDR3 sequence: CASSLAGSYNEQFF. CDR3 in DNA: TGTGCCAGCAGCTTAGCCGGGTCCTACAATGAGCAGTTCTTC.

This rearrangement joins TRBV27 to TRBJ2-1; 8 positions match TRBD2. Losses at the gene ends were 6 bases for V and 4 bases for J; bases not matched to a gene: 8. The CDR3 is 15 residues long. Per germline, CDR1 MNHEY and CDR2 SMNVEV (reference sequence). The CDR3: CASRTPGLEYNEQFF. CDR3 bases: TGTGCCAGCAGGACGCCGGGACTAGAATACAATGAGCAGTTCTTC.